What follows are 32 T cell receptor beta chains derived from one specimen sequenced in a study of cytomegalovirus exposure and HLA in healthy donors. 60 Vbeta and 13 Jbeta primers were used in PCR. The table came from immunoSEQ multiplex PCR; TCRdb's copy has only in-frame clones and leaves some out. The table includes 100,000 to 150,000 clones, roughly 76% detected once. Sequences were obtained from PBMCs. All receptors derive from a young man in good health and CMV-seronegative.

This chain joins TRBV29-1 and TRBJ2-3, with TRBD2 identical over 8 bases. Germline CDR1 reads SQVTM; CDR2 reads ANQGSEA. With 0 bases clipped from V and 4 bases from J, the junction kept 21 bases outside the gene matches. This CDR3 is built from 20 residues. In DNA, the CDR3 is TGCAGCGTTGAAGATGGGAAGGGGCGGGAATACGGGAGGGATGCAGATACGCAGTATTTT. Amino acid sequence: CSVEDGKGREYGRDADTQYF.

V gene TRBV9 combines with J gene TRBJ2-6; possibly TRBD2 for D (6 bases). Per germline, CDR1 SGDLS and CDR2 YYNGEE. This CDR3 comprises 16 residues. V lost 1 base to trimming and J lost 1 base, with 9 bases between them. The CDR3 here is CASSVPGGSGANVLTF. The DNA of the CDR3 is TGTGCCAGCAGCGTACCTGGGGGGTCTGGGGCCAACGTCCTGACTTTC.

The chain has TRBV7-2 and TRBJ1-1; 11 bases line up with TRBD1. J was trimmed by 11 bases and V by 0 bases; bases with no gene match: 2. CDR3 length equals 13 residues. Germline V lookup: CDR1 SGHTA, CDR2 FQGNSA. The CDR3 region has the DNA TGTGCCAGCAGCTTAGCGGGACAGGGGGTGGCTTTCTTT. Protein product: CASSLAGQGVAFF. Drawing the rest from reference TRBV7-2 and TRBJ1-1, the complete variable domain is GAGVSQSPSNKVTEKGKDVELRCDPISGHTALYWYRQSLGQGLEFLIYFQGNSAPDKSGLPSDRFSAERTGGSVSTLTIQRTQQEDSAVYLCASSLAGQGVAFFGQGTRLTVV.

This sequence joins TRBV7-6 and TRBJ2-5, with D maybe TRBD1 (6 bases). The CDR3 sequence is 15 residues long. Germline CDR1 is SGHVS and CDR2 is FNYEAQ. V shed 5 bases and J shed 1 base, with 14 bases lying between them. The CDR3 spells CASSPPRGTQETQYF. Written as DNA, the CDR3 is TGTGCCAGCAGCCCCCCAAGGGGGACCCAAGAGACCCAGTACTTC.

The chain is built from TRBV6-5 and TRBJ1-6; 9 nucleotides match TRBD1. V lost 10 bases to trimming and J lost 8 bases; unmatched junction nucleotides: 9. The germline V gene encodes CDR1 MNHEY and CDR2 SVGAGI. The CDR3 is made up of 14 amino acids. The CDR3 DNA follows: TGTGCCACCTCAACTGACAGGGGGTATTCACCCCTCCACTTT. Its translation is CATSTDRGYSPLHF.

This clone came up a few times. The genes are TRBV19 and TRBJ1-5; D remains ambiguous. CDR1 and CDR2 from the germline V gene are LNHDA and SQIVND (reference sequence). V was pared by 3 bases and J by 5 bases, with 11 bases between. CDR3 length: 14 residues. The CDR3 DNA follows: TGTGCCAGTAGTATTGTGGGAGCTCATCAGCCCCAGCATTTT. Translated: CASSIVGAHQPQHF. The variable domain in full, completed from reference TRBV19 and TRBJ1-5, reads DGGITQSPKYLFRKEGQNVTLSCEQNLNHDAMYWYRQDPGQGLRLIYYSQIVNDFQKGDIAEGYSVSREKKESFPLTVTSAQKNPTAFYLCASSIVGAHQPQHFGDGTRLSIL.

The chain has TRBV5-6 and TRBJ2-4, with TRBD2 matching 7 bases. The V gene's germline CDR1 is SGHDT and CDR2 YYEEEE. The CDR3 is 12 residues long. Germline trimming cut 4 bases from V and 7 bases from J; bases unmatched to any gene: 2. The CDR3 bases are TGTGCCAGCAGCCCCGGGGGGAACATTCAGTACTTC. It encodes CASSPGGNIQYF.

The V gene is TRBV5-8, the J gene TRBJ1-6; no definite D call. Trimming took 1 base from V and 0 from J, leaving 8 bases between them. The CDR3 loop spans 16 amino acids. Germline CDR1 is SGHTS and CDR2 is YDEGEE. The CDR3 DNA reads as TGTGCCAGCAGCTTGCCGGGGAGCTCCTATAATTCACCCCTCCACTTT. Protein product: CASSLPGSSYNSPLHF.

The V and J genes are TRBV27 and TRBJ2-5; perhaps TRBD2 as D (5 bases). Germline V gene sequence: CDR1 MNHEY, CDR2 SMNVEV (reference sequence). With 3 bases removed from V and 0 bases from J, the gap between germline ends came to 8 bases. This CDR3 comprises 14 residues. CDR3 sequence: CASSFGENQETQYF. The CDR3 DNA follows: TGTGCCAGCAGTTTCGGGGAGAACCAAGAGACCCAGTACTTC.

The rearrangement joins TRBV5-1 to TRBJ2-3; 10 nucleotides line up with TRBD2. Losses at the gene ends were 2 bases for V and 2 bases for J; bases not matched to a gene: 2. Germline V gives CDR1 SGHRS, CDR2 YFSETQ. The CDR3 sequence is 15 residues long. In DNA, the CDR3 is TGCGCCAGCAGCTTAGGGACTAGCGACACAGATACGCAGTATTTT. Encoded protein: CASSLGTSDTDTQYF.

This clone appeared a single time. The rearrangement links TRBV7-2 to TRBJ2-7; D may be TRBD2 (6 bases). This CDR3 is built from 15 residues. V lost 5 bases, J lost 6 bases, and 20 bases lay in between. The germline gives CDR1 SGHTA, CDR2 FQGNSA. DNA of the CDR3: TGTGCCAGCAGCCCCAGTAGGTTTCCCGGGGGCGAGCAGTACTTC. As protein: CASSPSRFPGGEQYF.

This chain links TRBV9 with TRBJ1-1; D gene uncertain. The V end lost 1 base, the J end lost 1 base, and 5 bases lay between the germline ends. Per the germline V gene, CDR1 is SGDLS and CDR2 is YYNGEE. This CDR3 has 13 residues. CDR3 sequence (DNA): TGTGCCAGCAGCGTATCACAGAACACTGAAGCTTTCTTT. This gives the protein CASSVSQNTEAFF.

The V and J genes are TRBV23-1 and TRBJ2-6, with 8 bases fitting TRBD1. TRBV23-1 is classed as an ORF, of uncertain function. Trimming cost V 4 bases and J 0 bases; bases outside gene matches: 5. The CDR3 loop spans 17 amino acids. The CDR3 is CASSPSGGASGANVLTF. CDR3 nucleotide sequence: TGCGCCAGCAGTCCGTCAGGGGGCGCCTCTGGGGCCAACGTCCTGACTTTC.

V usage is TRBV15 and J usage is TRBJ2-5, with 9 positions matching TRBD1. Germline V lookup: CDR1 LNHNV, CDR2 YYDKDF (reference sequence). The CDR3 is 20 amino acids. Unmatched junction bases numbered 22, after V lost 3 bases and J lost 5 bases. CDR3 coding DNA: TGTGCCACCAGCAGGGACCCGTACCCGAGGACAGGGGCTCTGGTGGAGACCCAGTACTTC. Protein: CATSRDPYPRTGALVETQYF. Based on the CDR3 plus reference TRBV15 and TRBJ2-5, the full variable domain is DAMVIQNPRYQVTQFGKPVTLSCSQTLNHNVMYWYQQKSSQAPKLLFHYYDKDFNNEADTPDNFQSRRPNTSFCFLDIRSPGLGDTAMYLCATSRDPYPRTGALVETQYFGPGTRLLVL.

The chain carries TRBV27 and TRBJ2-2, with 15 bases matching TRBD2. J gave up 3 bases and V 2 bases, and 4 bases lay outside the gene matches. The CDR3 has 18 amino acids. Germline loops: CDR1 MNHEY, CDR2 SMNVEV (reference sequence). The CDR3 DNA is TGTGCCAGCAGTTTAGTTGGGACTAGCGGGGGGTACACCGGGGAGCTGTTTTTT. It encodes CASSLVGTSGGYTGELFF.

This chain joins TRBV2 and TRBJ2-3; no firm D call. Trimming pared 7 bases from V and 3 bases from J, leaving 5 bases between. The germline V gene encodes CDR1 SNHLY and CDR2 FYNNEI. This CDR3 region has 11 residues. The CDR3 DNA follows: TGTGCCAGCACTAGGACAGATACGCAGTATTTT. It specifies CASTRTDTQYF. The variable domain in full, completed from reference TRBV2 and TRBJ2-3, reads EPEVTQTPSHQVTQMGQEVILRCVPISNHLYFYWYRQILGQKVEFLVSFYNNEISEKSEIFDDQFSVERPDGSNFTLKIRSTKLEDSAMYFCASTRTDTQYFGPGTRLTVL.

The rearrangement joins TRBV11-2 to TRBJ2-3, with 7 bases identical to TRBD2. In germline, CDR1 is SGHAT, CDR2 FQNNGV. Losses at the gene ends were 4 bases for V and 2 bases for J; bases not matched to a gene: 6. This CDR3 region has 15 residues. CDR3 bases: TGTGCCAGCAGCTCAGCGGGGCCCTTCACAGATACGCAGTATTTT. This gives the protein CASSSAGPFTDTQYF.

The chain carries TRBV28 and TRBJ1-2; 12 positions match TRBD1. The CDR3 consists of 17 residues. CDR1 and CDR2 from the germline V gene are MDHEN and SYDVKM. With 6 bases clipped from V and 3 bases from J, the junction kept 11 bases outside the gene matches. For the CDR3, the DNA is TGTGCCAGCAGCCAGGGACAGGGGGCGAAGGTTTACTATGGCTACACCTTC. It specifies CASSQGQGAKVYYGYTF.

V gene TRBV7-2 combines with J gene TRBJ2-5; D perhaps matches TRBD2 (5 bases). Germline V lookup: CDR1 SGHTA, CDR2 FQGNSA. Trimming took off 5 bases at V and 5 bases at J, with 12 bases between the two ends. The CDR3 loop spans 13 amino acids. The DNA of the CDR3 is TGTGCCAGCAGCCTGACTTGGGAGGAGACCCAGTACTTC. It specifies CASSLTWEETQYF. The full variable domain, in which reference TRBV7-2 and TRBJ2-5 provide the parts outside the CDR3, is GAGVSQSPSNKVTEKGKDVELRCDPISGHTALYWYRQSLGQGLEFLIYFQGNSAPDKSGLPSDRFSAERTGGSVSTLTIQRTQQEDSAVYLCASSLTWEETQYFGPGTRLLVL.

The chain employs TRBV6-6 and TRBJ2-7, with 12 nucleotides matching TRBD2. Germline trimming cut 2 bases from V and 3 bases from J; bases unmatched to any gene: 5. The CDR3 is made up of 16 amino acids. Germline-derived CDR1 and CDR2 are MNHNY and SVGAGI (reference sequence). CDR3 bases: TGTGCCAGCAGTTACGCCGGACTAGCGGGACTCTACGAGCAGTACTTC. Protein: CASSYAGLAGLYEQYF.

V usage is TRBV9 and J usage is TRBJ1-1; 7 bases fit TRBD1. This CDR3 has 17 amino acids. Losses at the gene ends were 3 bases for V and 5 bases for J; bases not matched to a gene: 16. Germline lookup yields CDR1 SGDLS and CDR2 YYNGEE. As DNA, the CDR3 is TGTGCCAGCAGCGCCGCAGTTGGAGCAGGGGGTGGAACTGAAGCTTTCTTT. Its protein is CASSAAVGAGGGTEAFF.

There are a few counts of this clone. This rearrangement joins TRBV4-1 to TRBJ1-4, with 9 bases matching TRBD1. The germline gives CDR1 MGHRA, CDR2 YSYEKL. The CDR3 sequence is 15 residues long. V lost 4 bases to trimming and J lost 5 bases; unmatched junction nucleotides: 5. CDR3 protein: CASSPEGQGNEKLFF. The CDR3 DNA follows: TGCGCCAGCAGCCCCGAAGGACAGGGGAATGAAAAACTGTTTTTT.

The chain has TRBV7-2 and TRBJ1-1; 7 nucleotides line up with TRBD1. The junction had 14 bases not matched to a gene; V was cut back by 4 bases and J by 0 bases. CDR1 and CDR2 (germline): SGHTA, FQGNSA. This CDR3 region has 18 residues. The CDR3 loop reads CASSSRTGADPMNTEAFF. The CDR3 coding sequence is TGTGCCAGCAGCTCGCGGACAGGAGCCGATCCTATGAACACTGAAGCTTTCTTT.

In its sample, this clone was seen a few times. For the CDR3, the DNA is TGTGCCAGCAGCGACGGGGTCGGCTATGGCTACACCTTC. Residues: CASSDGVGYGYTF. This rearrangement joins TRBV9 to TRBJ1-2; D is ambiguous. The CDR3 has 13 residues. V was cut by 3 bases and J by 4 bases, with 10 bases left in between. Per germline, CDR1 SGDLS and CDR2 YYNGEE. Together with reference TRBV9 and TRBJ1-2, the CDR3 gives the full variable domain: DSGVTQTPKHLITATGQRVTLRCSPRSGDLSVYWYQQSLDQGLQFLIQYYNGEERAKGNILERFSAQQFPDLHSELNLSSLELGDSALYFCASSDGVGYGYTFGSGTRLTVV.

This clone was seen only a few times. This chain uses TRBV29-1 with TRBJ1-3, with 8 bases aligning to TRBD1. Unmatched junction bases numbered 6, after V lost 7 bases and J lost 1 base. The CDR3 is 14 amino acids. Germline V gene lookup returns CDR1 SQVTM and CDR2 ANQGSEA. CDR3 DNA: TGCAGCGGACGGGACAGGCTGTCTGGAAACACCATATATTTT. Encoded protein: CSGRDRLSGNTIYF.

This sequence joins TRBV29-1 and TRBJ2-5; D not certain. This CDR3 is built from 10 residues. The V gene's germline CDR1 is SQVTM and CDR2 ANQGSEA. V was pared by 2 bases and J by 5 bases, with 3 bases between. The CDR3 loop is CSVELETQYF. The CDR3, as DNA: TGCAGCGTTGAACTGGAGACCCAGTACTTC. The full variable domain, its missing parts supplied by reference TRBV29-1 and TRBJ2-5, is SAVISQKPSRDICQRGTSLTIQCQVDSQVTMMFWYRQQPGQSLTLIATANQGSEATYESGFVIDKFPISRPNLTFSTLTVSNMSPEDSSIYLCSVELETQYFGPGTRLLVL.

The chain employs TRBV10-3 and TRBJ2-1; TRBD1 matches 7 bases. J lost 4 bases, V lost 9 bases, and 6 bases had no gene match. The germline CDR1 and CDR2 sequences are ENHRY and SYGVKD. The CDR3 length is 13 residues. The CDR3 sequence: CAIGTEGYNEQFF. For the CDR3, the DNA is TGTGCCATAGGGACAGAGGGGTACAATGAGCAGTTCTTC.

The chain is built from TRBV5-4 and TRBJ1-1, with D possibly TRBD1 on 5 matching bases. CDR1 is SGHNT, CDR2 YYREEE, per germline (reference sequence). The CDR3 is 14 residues long. With 1 base removed from V and 6 bases from J, the gap between germline ends came to 13 bases. DNA of the CDR3: TGTGCCAGCAGCTTGCAGGGTTTGGGCGCTGAAGCTTTCTTT. This codes for CASSLQGLGAEAFF.

The table lists this clone with a count of one. The chain couples TRBV4-1 to TRBJ2-5; 9 bases map to TRBD2. J gave up 4 bases and V 0 bases, and 12 bases lay outside the gene matches. The V gene's germline CDR1 is MGHRA and CDR2 YSYEKL. The CDR3 is 18 residues long. This CDR3 is CASSQDRLAGPPGETQYF. The DNA for the CDR3 is TGCGCCAGCAGCCAAGATCGGCTAGCGGGGCCGCCGGGAGAGACCCAGTACTTC.

The CDR3: CASSPPGLTFNEQFF. CDR3 nucleotide sequence: TGTGCCAGCAGCCCTCCGGGACTGACTTTCAATGAGCAGTTCTTC. This chain links TRBV9 with TRBJ2-1, with a tentative D call TRBD2 (6 bases). The V and J ends lost 4 bases and 6 bases respectively, with 17 bases between them. This CDR3 is built from 15 residues. Germline CDR1 SGDLS, CDR2 YYNGEE.

CDR3 sequence (DNA): TGTGCCAGCAGTTCGGGGGGCAGATACGAGCAGTACTTC. Translating it yields CASSSGGRYEQYF. J is TRBJ2-7 and V is TRBV6-6; TRBD2 might be the D (7 bases). The CDR3 is 13 amino acids. Germline V gene sequence: CDR1 MNHNY, CDR2 SVGAGI (reference sequence). V gave up 4 bases and J gave up 4 bases, with 11 bases separating them.

The chain has TRBV5-4 and TRBJ1-1, with D possibly TRBD1 on 5 matching bases. With 3 bases removed from V and 3 bases from J, the gap between germline ends came to 12 bases. Per the germline V gene, CDR1 is SGHNT and CDR2 is YYREEE (reference sequence). CDR3 length equals 14 residues. The DNA for the CDR3 is TGTGCCAGCAGCTCTCGACAGAGTGACACTGAAGCTTTCTTT. It is translated as CASSSRQSDTEAFF.